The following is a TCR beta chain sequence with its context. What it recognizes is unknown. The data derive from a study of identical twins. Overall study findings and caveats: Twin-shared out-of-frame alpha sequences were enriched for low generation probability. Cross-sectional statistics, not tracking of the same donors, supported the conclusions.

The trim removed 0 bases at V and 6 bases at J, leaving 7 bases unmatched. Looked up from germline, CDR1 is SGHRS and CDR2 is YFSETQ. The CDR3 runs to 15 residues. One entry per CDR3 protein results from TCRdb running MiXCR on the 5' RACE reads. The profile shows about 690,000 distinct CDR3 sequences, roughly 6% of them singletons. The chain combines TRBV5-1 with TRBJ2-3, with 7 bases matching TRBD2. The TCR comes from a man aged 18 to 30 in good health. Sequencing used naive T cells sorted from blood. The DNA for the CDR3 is TGCGCCAGCAGCTTGGAACTAGCGATACAGGATACGCAGTATTTT. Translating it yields CASSLELAIQDTQYF.